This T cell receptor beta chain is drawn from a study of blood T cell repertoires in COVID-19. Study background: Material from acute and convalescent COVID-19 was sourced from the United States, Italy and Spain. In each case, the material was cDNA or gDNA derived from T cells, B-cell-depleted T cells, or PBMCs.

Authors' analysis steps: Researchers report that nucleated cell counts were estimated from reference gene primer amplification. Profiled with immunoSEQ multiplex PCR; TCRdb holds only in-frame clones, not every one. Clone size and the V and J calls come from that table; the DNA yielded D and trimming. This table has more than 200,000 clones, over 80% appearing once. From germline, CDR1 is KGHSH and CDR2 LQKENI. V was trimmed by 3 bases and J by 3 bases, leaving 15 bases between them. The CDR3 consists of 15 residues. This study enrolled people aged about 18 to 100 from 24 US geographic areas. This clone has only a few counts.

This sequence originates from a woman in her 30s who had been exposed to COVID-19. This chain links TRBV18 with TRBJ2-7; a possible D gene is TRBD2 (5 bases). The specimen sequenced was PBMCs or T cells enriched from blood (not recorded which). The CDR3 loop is CASSPGGGYIYEQYF. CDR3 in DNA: TGTGCCAGCTCACCGGGCGGAGGATATATCTACGAGCAGTACTTC.